This T cell receptor (beta chain) was identified during a study of regulatory T cells in long-lasting Graves disease. The sample's time point: newly diagnosed GD, antithyroid drugs for less than 3 months. RNA isolated from PBMCs was used to make the TCR library. This CDR3 region has 15 residues. Germline V lookup: CDR1 MGHRA, CDR2 YSYEKL. The V and J ends lost 0 bases and 1 base respectively, with 9 bases between them. Combining iRepertoire HTBI primers with Arm-PCR of CDR3 regions, the authors built TCR beta libraries. From the multiplex PCR reads, TCRdb called clonotypes with MiXCR, one entry per CDR3 protein. The data show around 480,000 distinct CDR3 sequences, around 15% seen once. These same data were also listed under a study on T cells in Graves' hyperthyroidism and ophthalmopathy.

Here the sequenced sample was peripheral blood mononuclear cells (PBMCs), taken at new diagnosis, from a patient treated with antithyroid drugs. The rearrangement joins TRBV4-1 to TRBJ1-1; no clear D. The TCR originated in a woman aged 35-65 years with Graves disease. CDR3 bases: TGCGCCAGCAGCCAAGAGGGGAGCAGGAACACTGAAGCTTTCTTT. Its protein product is CASSQEGSRNTEAFF.